The rows below give T cell receptor beta chains drawn from one sample of a study of cytomegalovirus exposure and HLA in healthy donors. The data were produced by immunoSEQ multiplex PCR, yet TCRdb's version contains in-frame clones alone and is incomplete. Of 180,000 or so clones in the sample, 75% are singletons; the top ten hold about 7.7%. The sequencing sample was made of PBMCs. The receptors shown here come from a woman between 35 and 50 years old in good health and CMV-seropositive. Both conserved end residues are part of each CDR3. The order of the fields is D gene, V gene, J gene, clone size, CDR3 protein, CDR3 DNA. The D gene is left open where the match is weak. Part of the rows lack a size; the others show once, few, many or a class for expanded clones.

d_call: .; v_call: TRBV7-9; j_call: TRBJ2-1; clone_size: .; cdr3_aa: CASSFVDPRPYNEQFF; cdr3_nt: TGTGCCAGCAGCTTCGTTGACCCCAGGCCCTACAATGAGCAGTTCTTC
d_call: .; v_call: TRBV5-1; j_call: TRBJ2-7; clone_size: .; cdr3_aa: CASSLQGNEQYF; cdr3_nt: TGCGCCAGCAGCTTGCAGGGCAACGAGCAGTACTTC
d_call: .; v_call: TRBV6-5; j_call: TRBJ1-3; clone_size: .; cdr3_aa: CASSYSGGNTIYF; cdr3_nt: TGTGCCAGCAGTTATTCGGGTGGAAACACCATATATTTT
d_call: .; v_call: TRBV7-2; j_call: TRBJ2-1; clone_size: .; cdr3_aa: CASSFGEQFF; cdr3_nt: TGTGCCAGCAGCTTCGGTGAGCAGTTCTTC
d_call: .; v_call: TRBV6-1; j_call: TRBJ1-2; clone_size: .; cdr3_aa: CASRWDKPVYGYTF; cdr3_nt: TGTGCCAGCAGGTGGGACAAACCCGTTTATGGCTACACCTTC
d_call: TRBD2; v_call: TRBV13; j_call: TRBJ2-3; clone_size: once; cdr3_aa: CASSEVGLADRHTQYF; cdr3_nt: TGTGCCAGCAGCGAGGTGGGACTAGCGGACCGCCATACGCAGTATTTT
d_call: .; v_call: TRBV10-3; j_call: TRBJ2-3; clone_size: .; cdr3_aa: CAISGSGERRDTQYF; cdr3_nt: TGTGCCATCAGTGGATCAGGGGAAAGAAGAGATACGCAGTATTTT
d_call: .; v_call: TRBV19; j_call: TRBJ2-7; clone_size: .; cdr3_aa: CASRNRVDEQYF; cdr3_nt: TGTGCCAGTAGAAACAGGGTGGACGAGCAGTACTTC
d_call: TRBD1; v_call: TRBV5-6; j_call: TRBJ1-1; clone_size: medium-sized; cdr3_aa: CASSFTQTGETEAFF; cdr3_nt: TGTGCCAGCAGCTTCACTCAGACAGGGGAAACTGAAGCTTTCTTT
d_call: TRBD2; v_call: TRBV6-5; j_call: TRBJ2-3; clone_size: once; cdr3_aa: CASRYLLAASTDTQYF; cdr3_nt: TGTGCCAGCAGGTACCTCCTAGCGGCTAGCACAGATACGCAGTATTTT
d_call: .; v_call: TRBV29-1; j_call: TRBJ1-1; clone_size: few; cdr3_aa: CSVERDTNTEAFF; cdr3_nt: TGCAGCGTTGAGAGAGACACGAACACTGAAGCTTTCTTT
d_call: .; v_call: TRBV7-2; j_call: TRBJ2-1; clone_size: .; cdr3_aa: CASTLGQSSYNEQFF; cdr3_nt: TGTGCCAGCACCCTTGGACAAAGCTCCTACAATGAGCAGTTCTTC
d_call: .; v_call: TRBV7-6; j_call: TRBJ1-1; clone_size: .; cdr3_aa: CASSLGITENTEAFF; cdr3_nt: TGTGCCAGCAGCTTAGGGATAACAGAGAACACTGAAGCTTTCTTT